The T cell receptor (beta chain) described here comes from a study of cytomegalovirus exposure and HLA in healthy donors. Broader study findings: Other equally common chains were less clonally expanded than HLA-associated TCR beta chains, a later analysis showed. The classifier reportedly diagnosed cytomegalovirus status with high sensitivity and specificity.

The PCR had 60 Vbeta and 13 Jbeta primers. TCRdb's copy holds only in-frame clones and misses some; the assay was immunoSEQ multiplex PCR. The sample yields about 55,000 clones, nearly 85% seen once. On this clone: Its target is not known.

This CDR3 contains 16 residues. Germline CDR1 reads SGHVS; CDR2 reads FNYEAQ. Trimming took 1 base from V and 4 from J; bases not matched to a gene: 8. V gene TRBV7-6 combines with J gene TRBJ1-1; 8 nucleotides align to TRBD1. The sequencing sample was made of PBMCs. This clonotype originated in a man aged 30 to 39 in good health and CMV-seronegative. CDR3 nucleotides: TGTGCCAGCAGCTTAGTAGGACAGGGAGGTGGCACTGAAGCTTTCTTT. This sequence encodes CASSLVGQGGGTEAFF.